This T cell receptor beta chain was recovered during a study of response to subunit inactivated influenza vaccine. Regarding the study as a whole: Every seasonal influenza vaccination brings in few new T cells, the authors suggested.

MiXCR was run by TCRdb on the RT-PCR reads, yielding one entry per CDR3 protein. The profile shows hundreds of thousands of distinct CDR3 sequences, roughly 25% of them singletons. This clonotype was observed at least ten times. The target antigen is unknown. The CDR3 contains 12 residues. V was clipped by 0 bases and J by 10 bases, with 7 bases between them. CDR1 LGHNA and CDR2 YNFKEQ come from the germline V gene. This chain connects TRBV4-2 to TRBJ2-1; D not certain. The clonotype was recovered from a man over 45 who received an inactivated influenza vaccine. This specimen was CD4+ T cells sorted from PBMCs, taken around 5 days after vaccination. As DNA, the CDR3 is TGTGCCAGCAGCCAAGATCTGGGGGAGCAGTTCTTC. It yields the protein CASSQDLGEQFF.